The T cell receptor beta chain described here comes from a study of identical twins. A universal primer site arose from template switching, and cDNA bore unique molecular identifiers. TCRdb reprocessed the 5' RACE reads with MiXCR, giving one entry per CDR3 protein. The table shows 1.5 million to 2 million distinct CDR3 sequences, with under 35% occurring only once. V lost 4 bases, J lost 4 bases, and 15 bases lay in between. This CDR3 comprises 15 residues. Germline assignment: CDR1 SGHRS and CDR2 YFSETQ. General study points: Twin sharing of out-of-frame TCR alpha was underestimated by models in monozygotic pairs. In drawing conclusions, the study used cross-sectional statistical analysis and did not follow the same donors.

This clonotype was recorded a few times. Antigen: not known. The TCR originated in a newborn girl in good health. The genes are TRBV5-1 and TRBJ1-5; D is perhaps TRBD1 (5 bases). Material for sequencing was cord blood. The CDR3 reads CASSPLGTANQPQHF. CDR3 in DNA: TGCGCCAGCAGCCCCCTCGGGACCGCTAATCAGCCCCAGCATTTT.